This T cell receptor beta chain was recovered during a study of control samples from healthy donors and cancer patients. The method was immunoSEQ multiplex PCR; TCRdb's version includes in-frame clones alone and lacks a portion of them. The sample contains approximately 86,000 clones, over 85% of which appear only once. This TCR was recovered from a woman in her thirties in good health. Sequencing used blood.

Here the CDR3 reads CAWSPKRSTAFF. The DNA for the CDR3 is TGTGCCTGGAGTCCCAAGCGTTCTACAGCTTTCTTT. The chain combines TRBV30 with TRBJ1-1; D uncertain. Trimming removed 2 bases at V and 10 bases at J, with 14 bases between. Germline lookup yields CDR1 GTSNPN and CDR2 SVGIG (reference sequence). The CDR3 spans 12 residues.